These T cell receptor beta chains were read from a single sample in a study of T-cell memory formation after mild COVID-19. TCRdb redid the calling of the 5' RACE reads with MiXCR, one entry per CDR3 protein. Of around 370,000 distinct CDR3 sequences in the sample, around 21% were seen once. The source material was PBMCs or a T cell subset sorted from them (not recorded which). The receptors originated from an adult woman who had mild COVID-19 (a few samples of this study predate the infection). Cell type and time point are not known. Both conserved end residues are part of each CDR3. The order of the fields is CDR3 protein, J gene, clone size, V gene. A clone size is listed for some rows: how often the clone was seen (once, few, many), or a class if it is expanded.

CDR3aa: CASTNRRQGGNQPQHF
j_gene: TRBJ1-5
abundance: .
v_gene: TRBV12-3/TRBV12-4

CDR3aa: CATSATTGRTADGYTF
j_gene: TRBJ1-2
abundance: few
v_gene: TRBV24-1

CDR3aa: CASSSFGLAGGPRISEQYF
j_gene: TRBJ2-7
abundance: few
v_gene: TRBV5-1

CDR3aa: CASRPRTGLGANVLTF
j_gene: TRBJ2-6
abundance: many
v_gene: TRBV12-3/TRBV12-4

CDR3aa: CASSLGMGTEAFF
j_gene: TRBJ1-1
abundance: few
v_gene: TRBV5-1

CDR3aa: CSARVGGETQYF
j_gene: TRBJ2-5
abundance: many
v_gene: TRBV20-1

CDR3aa: CASSPPLAPDTQYF
j_gene: TRBJ2-3
abundance: many
v_gene: TRBV7-3

CDR3aa: CAISAAYEQYF
j_gene: TRBJ2-7
abundance: .
v_gene: TRBV10-3

CDR3aa: CSAPGLAGGPGTDTQYF
j_gene: TRBJ2-3
abundance: .
v_gene: TRBV20-1

CDR3aa: CASSLGGQQFF
j_gene: TRBJ2-1
abundance: few
v_gene: TRBV6-5

CDR3aa: CASKPGHEGHEQYF
j_gene: TRBJ2-7
abundance: .
v_gene: TRBV7-9

CDR3aa: CSATDRGATIMQFF
j_gene: TRBJ2-1
abundance: .
v_gene: TRBV20-1

CDR3aa: CASSPEEGGLGSGNTIYF
j_gene: TRBJ1-3
abundance: few
v_gene: TRBV18

CDR3aa: CASSLGQGVLDTQYF
j_gene: TRBJ2-3
abundance: .
v_gene: TRBV5-4

CDR3aa: CASALGVRNEQFF
j_gene: TRBJ2-1
abundance: few
v_gene: TRBV2

CDR3aa: CAWSVGQGYNEQFF
j_gene: TRBJ2-1
abundance: .
v_gene: TRBV30

CDR3aa: CSAGDINYGYTF
j_gene: TRBJ1-2
abundance: .
v_gene: TRBV29-1